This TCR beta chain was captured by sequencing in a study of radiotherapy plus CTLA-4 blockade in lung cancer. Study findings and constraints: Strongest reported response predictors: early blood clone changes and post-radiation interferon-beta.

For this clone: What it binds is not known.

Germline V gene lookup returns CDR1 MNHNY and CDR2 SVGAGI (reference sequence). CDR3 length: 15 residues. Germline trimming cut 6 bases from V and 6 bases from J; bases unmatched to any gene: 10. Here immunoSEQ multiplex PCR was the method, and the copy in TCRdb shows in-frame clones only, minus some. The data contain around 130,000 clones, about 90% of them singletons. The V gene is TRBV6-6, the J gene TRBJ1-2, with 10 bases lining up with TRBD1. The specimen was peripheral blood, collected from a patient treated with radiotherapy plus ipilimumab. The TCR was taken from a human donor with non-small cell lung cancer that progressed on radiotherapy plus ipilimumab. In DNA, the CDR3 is TGTGCCAGCAGAAGACAGGGGGCGAGGAGTGATGGCTACACCTTC. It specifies CASRRQGARSDGYTF.